This T cell receptor (beta chain) is from a study of blood T cell repertoires in COVID-19. Only in-frame clones appear in the TCRdb table, and some are missing; sequencing was by immunoSEQ multiplex PCR. The sample contains some 200,000 clones, over 75% of which appear only once. In germline, CDR1 is MNHNS, CDR2 SASEGT. V was clipped by 2 bases and J by 2 bases; unmatched bases: 2. CDR3 length: 15 residues. This chain links TRBV6-1 with TRBJ1-4; 7 bases map to TRBD1. This TCR was sampled from a man aged 80 or over with acute or convalescent COVID-19. The sequenced sample was peripheral blood. For the CDR3, the DNA is TGTGCCAGCAGTGAACAGGGGGGTACTAATGAAAAACTGTTTTTT. Its translation: CASSEQGGTNEKLFF.